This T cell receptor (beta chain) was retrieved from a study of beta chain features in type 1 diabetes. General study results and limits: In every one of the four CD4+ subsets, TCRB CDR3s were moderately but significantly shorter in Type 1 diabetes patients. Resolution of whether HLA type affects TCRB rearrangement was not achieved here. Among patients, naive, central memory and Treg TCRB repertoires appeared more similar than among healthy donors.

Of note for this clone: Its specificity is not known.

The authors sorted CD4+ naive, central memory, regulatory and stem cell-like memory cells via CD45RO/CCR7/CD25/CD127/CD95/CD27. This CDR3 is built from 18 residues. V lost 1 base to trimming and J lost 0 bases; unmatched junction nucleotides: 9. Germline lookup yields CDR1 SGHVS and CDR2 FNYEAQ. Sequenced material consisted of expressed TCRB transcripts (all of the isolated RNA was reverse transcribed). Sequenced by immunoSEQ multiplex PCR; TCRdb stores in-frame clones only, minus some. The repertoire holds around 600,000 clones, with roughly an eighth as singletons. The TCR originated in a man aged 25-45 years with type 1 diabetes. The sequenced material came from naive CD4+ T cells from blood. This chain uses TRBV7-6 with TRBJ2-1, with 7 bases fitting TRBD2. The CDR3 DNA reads TGTGCCAGCAGCTTAGTGGCGGGGGTCTCGAGCTCCTACAATGAGCAGTTCTTC. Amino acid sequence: CASSLVAGVSSSYNEQFF. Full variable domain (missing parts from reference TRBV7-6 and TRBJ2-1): GAGVSQSPRYKVTKRGQDVALRCDPISGHVSLYWYRQALGQGPEFLTYFNYEAQQDKSGLPNDRFSAERPEGSISTLTIQRTEQRDSAMYRCASSLVAGVSSSYNEQFFGPGTRLTVL.